One sample yielded the 23 T cell receptor beta chains listed below, sequenced in a study of T cell responses to AZD1222 COVID-19 vaccine (dated by TCRdb to the early 2020s). The library was generated by the immunoSEQ multiplex PCR assay. This is the immuneACCESS table as TCRdb keeps it, with only in-frame sequences that have V and J called. A part of the clones is gone; compared with another copy, unresolved V genes explain less than half, and the rest is unexplained. This sample comprises roughly 100,000 clones, about 90% of them detected only once. Of the sample, around 8.7% is held by the ten largest clones. What the time point label conveys for this sample: baseline before first vaccination. The specimen comprised peripheral blood, sampled on day 0 of AZD1222 vaccination. The receptors come from an adult in good health.

The chain is built from TRBV12-3 or TRBV12-4 and TRBJ2-7; no clear D. V dropped 6 bases and J dropped 3 bases, with 6 bases sitting between them. The CDR3 loop spans 11 amino acids. As DNA, the CDR3 is TGTGCCAGCAGACGCGACTACGAGCAGTACTTC. Its translation: CASRRDYEQYF.

This chain connects TRBV7-8 to TRBJ1-3, with D possibly TRBD1 on 5 matching bases. Trimming removed 1 base at V and 0 bases at J, with 10 bases between. The CDR3 consists of 16 residues. Germline V gene lookup returns CDR1 SGHVS and CDR2 FQNEAQ. CDR3 bases: TGTGCCAGCAGCTTAGTCGGGGGAAACTCTGGAAACACCATATATTTT. This codes for CASSLVGGNSGNTIYF.

The V gene is TRBV28, the J gene TRBJ2-2, with D uncertain. The length of the CDR3 is 13 residues. Per the germline V gene, CDR1 is MDHEN and CDR2 is SYDVKM. Trimming took 8 bases from V and 1 from J, leaving 8 bases between them. CDR3 DNA sequence: TGTGCCAGCGGCCCTCGGAACACCGGGGAGCTGTTTTTT. This sequence encodes CASGPRNTGELFF.

V gene TRBV9 combines with J gene TRBJ2-3; 7 bases fit TRBD2. Germline CDR1 reads SGDLS; CDR2 reads YYNGEE. This CDR3 is 15 amino acids long. V gave up 2 bases and J gave up 1 base; unmatched junction bases: 4. This CDR3 reads CASSVASGGTDTQYF. The CDR3 DNA reads as TGTGCCAGCAGCGTCGCTAGCGGTGGCACAGATACGCAGTATTTT.

This clone has a single count. The rearrangement joins TRBV5-6 to TRBJ1-2, with TRBD1 matching 7 bases. Germline-derived CDR1 and CDR2 are SGHDT and YYEEEE. The CDR3 runs to 14 residues. V shed 4 bases and J 8 bases; nucleotides not matched to a gene: 11. CDR3 in amino acids: CASSRGQTLRGYTF. Here the CDR3 DNA reads TGTGCCAGCAGCCGGGGACAGACTTTAAGGGGCTACACCTTC.

This clone was observed a single time. The chain links TRBV19 to TRBJ1-2; D is ambiguous. The V gene lost 2 bases and the J gene lost 5 bases, with 18 bases spanning the gap. The V gene's germline CDR1 is LNHDA and CDR2 SQIVND (reference sequence). The CDR3 is 16 amino acids. CDR3 in DNA: TGTGCCAGTAGTATAAGCAGTGCGGGGTCGCGTTATGGCTACACCTTC. Protein sequence: CASSISSAGSRYGYTF.

The V and J genes are TRBV11-2 and TRBJ1-6; 7 bases are a match to TRBD1. The CDR3 has 14 residues. J lost 10 bases, V lost 4 bases, and 7 bases had no gene match. CDR1 is SGHAT and CDR2 is FQNNGV in the germline V gene. The CDR3 loop is CASSSDRAQSPLHF. In DNA form, the CDR3 reads TGTGCCAGCAGCTCCGACAGGGCCCAATCACCCCTCCACTTT.

This chain links TRBV18 with TRBJ1-1; 7 nucleotides match TRBD1. Trimming at V came to 4 bases and at J to 2 bases, leaving 4 bases not matched to a gene. CDR3 length: 14 residues. Germline CDR1 and CDR2: KGHSH and LQKENI. For the CDR3, the DNA is TGTGCCAGCTCACAGACAGGGCGAAACACTGAAGCTTTCTTT. This codes for CASSQTGRNTEAFF. The whole variable domain, filled in from reference TRBV18 and TRBJ1-1, reads NAGVMQNPRHLVRRRGQEARLRCSPMKGHSHVYWYRQLPEEGLKFMVYLQKENIIDESGMPKERFSAEFPKEGPSILRIQQVVRGDSAAYFCASSQTGRNTEAFFGQGTRLTVV.

J is TRBJ2-7 and V is TRBV7-2, with D hard to call. The CDR3 length is 12 residues. Deletions cut 5 bases from V and 4 bases from J, with 9 bases between. Germline V gives CDR1 SGHTA, CDR2 FQGNSA. CDR3 DNA: TGTGCCAGCAGCCCGAATTCTTACGAGCAGTACTTC. Protein product: CASSPNSYEQYF.

This chain uses TRBV29-1 with TRBJ2-7, with TRBD1 matching 7 bases. The CDR3 spans 15 residues. CDR1 SQVTM and CDR2 ANQGSEA come from the germline V gene. Trimming at V came to 0 bases and at J to 0 bases, leaving 5 bases not matched to a gene. The CDR3 is CSVEDDRVGSYEQYF. CDR3 DNA: TGCAGCGTTGAAGATGACAGGGTTGGCTCCTACGAGCAGTACTTC.

V usage is TRBV6-2 or TRBV6-3 and J usage is TRBJ2-5; D might be TRBD1 (6 bases). Trimming took 2 bases from V and 5 from J, leaving 18 bases between them. Looked up from germline, CDR1 is MNHEY and CDR2 is SVGEGT. This CDR3 spans 16 amino acids. The CDR3 region has the DNA TGTGCCAGCAGTTACCGTAGACAGGCCCTTCGGGAGACCCAGTACTTC. Protein: CASSYRRQALRETQYF.

The chain couples TRBV28 to TRBJ2-7; D unresolved. The V end was cut by 6 bases, the J end by 3 bases, with 9 bases between. Germline V gene lookup returns CDR1 MDHEN and CDR2 SYDVKM. There are 12 residues in the CDR3. CDR3 loop: CASSPNRYEQYF. The CDR3 DNA is TGTGCCAGCAGCCCTAATCGCTACGAGCAGTACTTC.

The V call is TRBV2, the J call TRBJ2-7; D gene uncertain. The CDR3 is 11 residues long. V gave up 3 bases and J gave up 4 bases, with 4 bases separating them. Per germline, CDR1 SNHLY and CDR2 FYNNEI. The CDR3 protein is CASSDAYEQYF. The CDR3 DNA is TGTGCCAGCAGTGACGCGTACGAGCAGTACTTC.

The chain recombines TRBV5-1 with TRBJ2-7; a possible D gene is TRBD2 (6 bases). The germline V and J ends were trimmed by 0 bases and 0 bases, with 13 bases remaining between them. Germline CDR1 SGHRS, CDR2 YFSETQ. The CDR3 spans 16 residues. The CDR3 coding sequence is TGCGCCAGCAGCTTGGGCGGCGCGGGGAGCTCCTACGAGCAGTACTTC. It codes for CASSLGGAGSSYEQYF.

CDR3 DNA sequence: TGCAGCGTTGAAGAGGGCGGCAGGGTGGGTAACAATGAGCAGTTCTTC. Its translation: CSVEEGGRVGNNEQFF. The rearrangement joins TRBV29-1 to TRBJ2-1; TRBD1 is a possible D gene (5 bases). V lost 0 bases to trimming and J lost 5 bases, with 17 bases between them. The germline gives CDR1 SQVTM, CDR2 ANQGSEA. The CDR3 consists of 16 residues.

Worth noting for this clone: At one of its ends the junction is not consistent with the germline gene, which may arise from a read error. CDR3 sequence: CASSLAPGLENEQFF. The CDR3 DNA is TGTGCTAGCAGCTTGGCCCCGGGCCTAGAAAATGAGCAGTTCTTC. The chain couples TRBV7-7 to TRBJ2-1; D is unclear. Per germline, CDR1 SSHAT and CDR2 FNYEAQ (reference sequence). The CDR3 spans 15 residues.

V usage is TRBV7-8 and J usage is TRBJ1-5, with a tentative D call TRBD1 (5 bases). This CDR3 spans 14 amino acids. Germline CDR1 SGHVS, CDR2 FQNEAQ. V dropped 1 base and J dropped 3 bases, with 7 bases sitting between them. The chain's CDR3 is CASSLGTINQPQHF. The CDR3 bases are TGTGCCAGCAGCTTAGGGACAATCAATCAGCCCCAGCATTTT.

Here the CDR3 DNA reads TGCAGCGTTGAATGGTCCACAGATACGCAGTATTTT. Translating it yields CSVEWSTDTQYF. The chain employs TRBV29-1 and TRBJ2-3, with D hard to call. The germline gives CDR1 SQVTM, CDR2 ANQGSEA. The CDR3 runs 12 residues. The germline V and J ends were trimmed by 2 bases and 2 bases, with 5 bases remaining between them.

This chain links TRBV2 with TRBJ1-2; a weak D match, TRBD1 (6 bases). The V gene's germline CDR1 is SNHLY and CDR2 FYNNEI. The CDR3 runs 13 residues. V lost 4 bases and J 6 bases, leaving 12 bases between the germline ends. CDR3 bases: TGTGCCAGCAGTGTTAGAGGGGGACATGGCTACACCTTC. Translation gives CASSVRGGHGYTF.

This chain joins TRBV6-5 and TRBJ1-1, with 10 bases identical to TRBD1. Per the germline V gene, CDR1 is MNHEY and CDR2 is SVGAGI. The CDR3 has 13 residues. Losses at the gene ends were 6 bases for V and 11 bases for J; bases not matched to a gene: 9. CDR3 sequence: CASRSDRGRVAFF. The CDR3 nucleotides are TGTGCCAGCAGGAGTGACAGGGGGCGCGTGGCTTTCTTT.

The V gene is TRBV6-4, the J gene TRBJ2-3; tentative D call: TRBD1 (5 bases). The CDR3 runs to 15 residues. The germline gives CDR1 MRHNA, CDR2 SNTAGT. With 5 bases removed from V and 4 bases from J, the gap between germline ends came to 16 bases. The CDR3 DNA reads as TGTGCCAGCAGTACCGGGTCCCAGGGCGCAGATACGCAGTATTTT. Protein: CASSTGSQGADTQYF.

In the case of this clone: A read error may account for a junction end that differs from germline. The V call is TRBV7-7, the J call TRBJ2-2, with 10 bases matching TRBD1. The CDR3 is 16 residues long. Germline lookup yields CDR1 SSHAT and CDR2 FNYEAQ (reference sequence). The CDR3 spells CASSPRTGGYTGELFF. Written as DNA, the CDR3 is TGTGCTAGCAGCCCGCGGACAGGGGGGTACACCGGGGAGCTGTTTTTT.

This clone was seen just once. The chain uses TRBV5-1 and TRBJ2-1, with a weak D call TRBD1 (6 bases). V was pared by 4 bases and J by 2 bases, with 10 bases between. The CDR3 spans 14 residues. Germline V gene data show CDR1 as SGHRS and CDR2 as YFSETQ. The CDR3 here is CASSQGQTYNEQFF. Written as DNA, the CDR3 is TGCGCCAGCAGCCAAGGACAGACCTACAATGAGCAGTTCTTC.